The table lists the clone carrying this T cell receptor beta chain with a few counts. Its antigen is still unknown. These data come from a study of CD8+ T cells in alopecia areata. Turning to the study itself: The SALT score measured affected scalp surface percentage in treated patients. Overall study results and limits: Researchers say the link of baseline CD8+ expansion to response remains uncertain, with one nonresponder. More clonal than normal scalp was lesional scalp, particularly alopecia totalis/universalis.

Stated treatment: oral pan-JAK inhibitor, 5-10 mg twice daily. Extracted from the samples, RNA was reverse transcribed into cDNA to serve as the sequencing template. Sequenced by immunoSEQ multiplex PCR; TCRdb stores in-frame clones only, minus some. This repertoire shows 140,000 to 150,000 clones, less than 70% found once; its top ten account for about 15%. V shed 3 bases and J shed 4 bases, with 15 bases lying between them. Germline assignment: CDR1 SEHNR and CDR2 FQNEAQ (reference sequence). The CDR3 is 15 residues long. The chain employs TRBV7-9 and TRBJ1-1; a possible D gene is TRBD1 (6 bases). Sequencing used CD8+ T cells sorted from blood, obtained at week 4, from a patient treated with tofacitinib. The sequence came from a human donor with alopecia areata. Here the CDR3 reads CASSLVGEGVTEAFF. The CDR3 DNA reads TGTGCCAGCAGCTTGGTAGGGGAGGGGGTCACTGAAGCTTTCTTT.